This TCR beta chain was retrieved from a study of control samples from healthy donors and cancer patients. This CDR3 is built from 17 residues. Germline V gene lookup returns CDR1 GTSNPN and CDR2 SVGIG (reference sequence). With 5 bases clipped from V and 7 bases from J, the junction kept 13 bases outside the gene matches. The protocol was immunoSEQ multiplex PCR, while the TCRdb copy is restricted to in-frame clones and leaves out a portion. The data hold roughly 400,000 clones, with 90% observed a single time. Sequencing used PBMCs. V gene TRBV30 combines with J gene TRBJ2-1; TRBD2 matches at 14 bases. The sequence was obtained from a man aged 40-49 years with head and neck cancer. The CDR3 region is CAWVGTSGSGVWNEQFF. CDR3 nucleotide sequence: TGTGCCTGGGTGGGGACTAGCGGGAGTGGGGTCTGGAATGAGCAGTTCTTC.